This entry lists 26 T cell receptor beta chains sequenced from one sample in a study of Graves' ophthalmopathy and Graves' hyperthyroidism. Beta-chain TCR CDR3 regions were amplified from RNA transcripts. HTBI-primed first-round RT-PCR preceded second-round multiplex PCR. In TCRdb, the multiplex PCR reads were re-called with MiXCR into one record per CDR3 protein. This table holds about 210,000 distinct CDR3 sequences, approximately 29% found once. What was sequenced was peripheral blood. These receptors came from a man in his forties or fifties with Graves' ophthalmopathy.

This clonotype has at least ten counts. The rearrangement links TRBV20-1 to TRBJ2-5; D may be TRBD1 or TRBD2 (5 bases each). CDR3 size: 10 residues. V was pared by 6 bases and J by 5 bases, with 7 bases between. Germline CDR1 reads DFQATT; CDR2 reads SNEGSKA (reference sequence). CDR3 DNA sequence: TGCAGTGCCGGGGCGGAGACCCAGTACTTC. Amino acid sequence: CSAGAETQYF.

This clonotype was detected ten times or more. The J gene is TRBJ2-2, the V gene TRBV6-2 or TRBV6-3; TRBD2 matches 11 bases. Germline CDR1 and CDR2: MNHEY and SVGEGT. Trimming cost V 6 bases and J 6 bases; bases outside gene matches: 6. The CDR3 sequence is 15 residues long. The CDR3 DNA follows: TGTGCCAGCAGGCCTAGCGGGAGGTGGGCCGGGGAGCTGTTTTTT. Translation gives CASRPSGRWAGELFF.

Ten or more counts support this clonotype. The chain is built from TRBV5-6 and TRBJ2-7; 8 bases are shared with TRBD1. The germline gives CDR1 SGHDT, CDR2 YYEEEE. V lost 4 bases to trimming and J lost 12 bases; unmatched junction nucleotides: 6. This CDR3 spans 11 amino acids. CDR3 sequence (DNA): TGTGCCAGCAGCCTACAGGGGGTTCCGTACTTC. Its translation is CASSLQGVPYF.

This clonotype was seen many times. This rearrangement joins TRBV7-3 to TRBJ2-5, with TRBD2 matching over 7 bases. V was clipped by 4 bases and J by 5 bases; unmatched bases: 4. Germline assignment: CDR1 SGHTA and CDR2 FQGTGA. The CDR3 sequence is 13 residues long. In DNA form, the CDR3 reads TGTGCCAGCAGCTCACGACTAGCTGAGACCCAGTACTTC. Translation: CASSSRLAETQYF.

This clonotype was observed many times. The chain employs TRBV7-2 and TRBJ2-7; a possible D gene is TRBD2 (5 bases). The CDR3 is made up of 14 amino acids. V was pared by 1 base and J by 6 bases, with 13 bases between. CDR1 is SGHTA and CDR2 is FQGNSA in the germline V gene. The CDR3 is CASSLGVDRGEQYF. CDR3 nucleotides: TGTGCCAGCAGCTTAGGGGTGGATCGGGGCGAGCAGTACTTC.

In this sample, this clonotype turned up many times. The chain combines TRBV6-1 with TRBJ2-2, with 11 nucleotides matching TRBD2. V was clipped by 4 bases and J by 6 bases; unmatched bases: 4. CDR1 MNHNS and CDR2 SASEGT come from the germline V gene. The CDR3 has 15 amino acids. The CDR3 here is CASSAWTSGPGELFF. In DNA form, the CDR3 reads TGTGCCAGCAGTGCGTGGACTAGCGGGCCCGGGGAGCTGTTTTTT.

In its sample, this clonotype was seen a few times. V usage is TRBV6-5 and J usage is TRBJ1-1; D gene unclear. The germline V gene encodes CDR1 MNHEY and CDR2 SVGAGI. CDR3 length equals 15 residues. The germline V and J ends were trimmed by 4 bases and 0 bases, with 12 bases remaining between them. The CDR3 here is CASSWPPFMNTEAFF. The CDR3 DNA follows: TGTGCCAGCAGTTGGCCACCCTTTATGAACACTGAAGCTTTCTTT.

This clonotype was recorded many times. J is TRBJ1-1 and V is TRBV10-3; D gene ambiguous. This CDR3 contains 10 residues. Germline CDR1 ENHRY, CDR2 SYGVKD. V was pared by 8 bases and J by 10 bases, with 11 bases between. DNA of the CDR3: TGTGCCATCGGCCAAGAGGTAGCTTTCTTT. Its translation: CAIGQEVAFF.

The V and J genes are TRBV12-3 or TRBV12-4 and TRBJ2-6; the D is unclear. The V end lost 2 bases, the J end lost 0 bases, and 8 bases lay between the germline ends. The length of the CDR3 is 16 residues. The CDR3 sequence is CASSLFAYSGANVLTF. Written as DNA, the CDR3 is TGTGCCAGCAGTTTATTCGCCTACTCTGGGGCCAACGTCCTGACTTTC.

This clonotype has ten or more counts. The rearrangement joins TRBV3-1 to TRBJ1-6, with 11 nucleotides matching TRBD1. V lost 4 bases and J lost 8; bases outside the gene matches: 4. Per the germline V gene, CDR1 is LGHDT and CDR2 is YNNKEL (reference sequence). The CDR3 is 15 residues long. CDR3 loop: CASSRTGGGDSPLHF. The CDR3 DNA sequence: TGTGCCAGCAGCCGGACAGGGGGCGGCGATTCACCCCTCCACTTT. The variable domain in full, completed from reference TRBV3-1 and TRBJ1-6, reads DTAVSQTPKYLVTQMGNDKSIKCEQNLGHDTMYWYKQDSKKFLKIMFSYNNKELIINETVPNRFSPKSPDKAHLNLHINSLELGDSAVYFCASSRTGGGDSPLHFGNGTRLTVT.

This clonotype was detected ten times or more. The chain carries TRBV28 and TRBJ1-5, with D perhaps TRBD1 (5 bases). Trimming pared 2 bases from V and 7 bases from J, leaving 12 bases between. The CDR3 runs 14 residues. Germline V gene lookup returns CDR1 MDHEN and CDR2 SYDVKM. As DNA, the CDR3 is TGTGCCAGCAGTTTACGGGACGTTGGCCAGCCCCAGCATTTT. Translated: CASSLRDVGQPQHF.

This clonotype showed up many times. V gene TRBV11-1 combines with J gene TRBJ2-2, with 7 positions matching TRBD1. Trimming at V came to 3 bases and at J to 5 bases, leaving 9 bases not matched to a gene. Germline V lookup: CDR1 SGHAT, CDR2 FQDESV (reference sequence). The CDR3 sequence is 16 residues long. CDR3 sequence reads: CASSFEPGGLTGELFF. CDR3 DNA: TGTGCCAGCAGCTTCGAACCAGGGGGATTGACCGGGGAGCTGTTTTTT. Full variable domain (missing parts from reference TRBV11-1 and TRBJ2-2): EAEVAQSPRYKITEKSQAVAFWCDPISGHATLYWYRQILGQGPELLVQFQDESVVDDSQLPKDRFSAERLKGVDSTLKIQPAELGDSAMYLCASSFEPGGLTGELFFGEGSRLTVL.

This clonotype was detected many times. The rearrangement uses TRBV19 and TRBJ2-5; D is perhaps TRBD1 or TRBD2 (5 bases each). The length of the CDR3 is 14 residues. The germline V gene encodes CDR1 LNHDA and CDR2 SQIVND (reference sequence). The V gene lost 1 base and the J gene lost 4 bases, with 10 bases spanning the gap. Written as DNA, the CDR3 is TGTGCCAGTAGTATAGGCCCAGGGACAGAGACCCAGTACTTC. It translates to CASSIGPGTETQYF.

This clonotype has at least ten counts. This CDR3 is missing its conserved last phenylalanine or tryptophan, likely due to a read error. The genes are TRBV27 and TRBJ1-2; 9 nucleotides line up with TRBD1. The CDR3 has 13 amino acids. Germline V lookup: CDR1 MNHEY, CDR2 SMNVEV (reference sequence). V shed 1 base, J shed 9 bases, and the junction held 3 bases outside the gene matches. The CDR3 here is CASSLLDRGSYTS. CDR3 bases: TGTGCCAGCAGTTTATTGGACAGGGGTAGCTACACCTCC.

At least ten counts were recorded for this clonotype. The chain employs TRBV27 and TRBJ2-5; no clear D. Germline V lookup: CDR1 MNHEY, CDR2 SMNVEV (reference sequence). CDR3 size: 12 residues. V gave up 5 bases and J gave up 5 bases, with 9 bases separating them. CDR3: CASSPLGETQYF. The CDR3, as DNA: TGTGCCAGCAGTCCCCTTGGGGAGACCCAGTACTTC.

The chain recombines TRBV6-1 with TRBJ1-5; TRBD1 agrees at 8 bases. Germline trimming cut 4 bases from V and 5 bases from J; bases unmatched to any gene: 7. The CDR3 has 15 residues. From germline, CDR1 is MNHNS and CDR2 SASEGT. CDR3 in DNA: TGTGCCAGCAGTGTGGGGAGACAGGGGCATCAGCCCCAGCATTTT. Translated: CASSVGRQGHQPQHF.

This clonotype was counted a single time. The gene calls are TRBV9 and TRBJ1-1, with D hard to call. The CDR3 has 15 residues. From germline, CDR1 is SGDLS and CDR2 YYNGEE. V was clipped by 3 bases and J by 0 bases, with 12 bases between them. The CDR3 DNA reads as TGTGCCAGCAGCGCCGGACTCGTAATGAACACTGAAGCTTTCTTT. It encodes CASSAGLVMNTEAFF.

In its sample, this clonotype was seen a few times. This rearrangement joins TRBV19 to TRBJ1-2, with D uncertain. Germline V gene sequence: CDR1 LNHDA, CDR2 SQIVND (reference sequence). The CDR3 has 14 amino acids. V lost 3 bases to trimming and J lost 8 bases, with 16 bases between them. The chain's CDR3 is CASSIQTSRKGYTF. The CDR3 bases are TGTGCCAGTAGTATTCAGACATCGAGGAAGGGCTACACCTTC.

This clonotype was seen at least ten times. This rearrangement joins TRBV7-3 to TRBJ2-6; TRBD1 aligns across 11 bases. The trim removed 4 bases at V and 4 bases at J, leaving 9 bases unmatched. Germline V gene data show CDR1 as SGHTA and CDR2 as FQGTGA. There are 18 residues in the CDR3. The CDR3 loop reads CASSSTGTGGRGANVLTF. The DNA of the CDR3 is TGTGCCAGCAGCTCGACCGGGACAGGGGGTCGGGGGGCCAACGTCCTGACTTTC.

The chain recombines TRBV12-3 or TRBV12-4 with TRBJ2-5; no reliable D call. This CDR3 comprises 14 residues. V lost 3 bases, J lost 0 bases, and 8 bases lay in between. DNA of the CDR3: TGTGCCAGCAGTTTCTATCAGGACCAAGAGACCCAGTACTTC. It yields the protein CASSFYQDQETQYF.

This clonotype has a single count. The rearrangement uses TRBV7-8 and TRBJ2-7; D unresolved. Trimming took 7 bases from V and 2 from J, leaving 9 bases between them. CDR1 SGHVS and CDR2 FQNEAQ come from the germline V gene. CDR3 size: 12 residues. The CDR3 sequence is CASKTDTYEQYF. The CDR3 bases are TGTGCCAGCAAAACGGATACCTACGAGCAGTACTTC.

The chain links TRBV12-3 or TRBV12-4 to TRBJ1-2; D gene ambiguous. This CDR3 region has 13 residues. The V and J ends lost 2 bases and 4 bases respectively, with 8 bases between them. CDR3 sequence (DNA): TGTGCCAGCAGTTTACTAGGGAGCTATGGCTACACCTTC. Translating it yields CASSLLGSYGYTF.

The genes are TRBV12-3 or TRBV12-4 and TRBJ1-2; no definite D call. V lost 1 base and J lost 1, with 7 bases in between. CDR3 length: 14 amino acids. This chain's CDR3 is CASSLGANNYGYTF. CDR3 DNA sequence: TGTGCCAGCAGTTTAGGGGCGAATAACTATGGCTACACCTTC.

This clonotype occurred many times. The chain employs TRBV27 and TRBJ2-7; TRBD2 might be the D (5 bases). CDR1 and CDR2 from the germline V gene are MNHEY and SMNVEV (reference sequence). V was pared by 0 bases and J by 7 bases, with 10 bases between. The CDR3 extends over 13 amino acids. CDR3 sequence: CASSLSSGKEQYF. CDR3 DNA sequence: TGTGCCAGCAGTTTATCCTCGGGGAAGGAGCAGTACTTC.

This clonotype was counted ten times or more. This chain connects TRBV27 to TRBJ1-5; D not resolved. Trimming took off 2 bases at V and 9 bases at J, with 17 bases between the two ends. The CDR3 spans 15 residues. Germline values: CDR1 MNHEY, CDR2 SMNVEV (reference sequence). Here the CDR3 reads CASSLRPDGLAPQHF. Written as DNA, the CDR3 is TGTGCCAGCAGTTTAAGGCCCGACGGGTTGGCGCCCCAGCATTTT.

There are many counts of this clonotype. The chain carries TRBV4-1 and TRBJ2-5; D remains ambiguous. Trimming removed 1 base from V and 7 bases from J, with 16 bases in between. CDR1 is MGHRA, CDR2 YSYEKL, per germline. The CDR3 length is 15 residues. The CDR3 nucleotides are TGCGCCAGCAGCCAAGGGGCCGGACCTGAATGGACCCAGTACTTC. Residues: CASSQGAGPEWTQYF.